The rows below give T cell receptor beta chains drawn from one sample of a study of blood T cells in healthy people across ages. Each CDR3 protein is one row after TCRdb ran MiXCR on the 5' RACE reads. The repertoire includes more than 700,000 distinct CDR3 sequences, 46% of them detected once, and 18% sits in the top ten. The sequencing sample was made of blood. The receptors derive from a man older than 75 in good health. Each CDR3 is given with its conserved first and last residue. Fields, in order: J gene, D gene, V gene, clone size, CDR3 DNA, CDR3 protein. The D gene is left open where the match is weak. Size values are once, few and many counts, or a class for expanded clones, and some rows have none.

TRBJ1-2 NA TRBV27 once TGTGCCAGCAGTTTATCCTGGACAAGTAACTATGGCTACACCTTC CASSLSWTSNYGYTF
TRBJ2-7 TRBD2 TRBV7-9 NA TGTGCCAGCAGTCCCCCGGCCAGCGGGAGCGACGAGCAGTACTTC CASSPPASGSDEQYF
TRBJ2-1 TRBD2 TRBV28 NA TGTGCCAGCAGTATCTATAGCGGGAGCTCCTACGAGCAGTTCTTC CASSIYSGSSYEQFF
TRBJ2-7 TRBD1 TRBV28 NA TGTGCCAGTAGTTTTGACAGGGTAAGAAGCGAGCAGTACTTC CASSFDRVRSEQYF
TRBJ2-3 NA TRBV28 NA TGTGCCAGCAGGAGGGACAGCACAGATACGCAGTATTTT CASRRDSTDTQYF
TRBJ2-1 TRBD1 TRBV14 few TGTGCCAGCAGCCGGAACAGGGGGCCCTACAATGAGCAGTTCTTC CASSRNRGPYNEQFF
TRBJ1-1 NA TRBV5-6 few TGTGCCAGCAGCTTGCAGGTCGGGGACACTGAAGCTTTCTTT CASSLQVGDTEAFF
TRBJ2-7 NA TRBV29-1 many TGCAGCGTGAGGATGGTATCCTACGAGCAGTACTTC CSVRMVSYEQYF
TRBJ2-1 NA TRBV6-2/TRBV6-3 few TGTGCCAGCATGGGGGGTCCCTACAATGAGCAGTTCTTC CASMGGPYNEQFF
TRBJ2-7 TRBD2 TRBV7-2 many TGTGCCAGCAGCTCCACCGGGCTAGCGGGAGGGCTTACCGAGCAGTACTTC CASSSTGLAGGLTEQYF
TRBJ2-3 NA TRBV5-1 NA TGCGCCAGCAGCCCGATGACAGGTTCCGTGGGCACAGATACGCAGTATTTT CASSPMTGSVGTDTQYF
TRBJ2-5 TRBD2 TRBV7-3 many TGTGCCAGCAGCTCGTTAGCGGGGGCCCAAGAGACCCAGTACTTC CASSSLAGAQETQYF
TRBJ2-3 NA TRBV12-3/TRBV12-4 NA TGTGCCAGCAGTTTGGGGAGAGATACGCAGTATTTT CASSLGRDTQYF
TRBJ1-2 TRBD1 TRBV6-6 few TGTGCCAGCAGTCGAGGACAGGGGGCCTTTGGCTACACCTTC CASSRGQGAFGYTF
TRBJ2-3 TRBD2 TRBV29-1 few TGCAGCGCGTCTCAGTCAGCGGGAGTAATAGATACGCAGTATTTT CSASQSAGVIDTQYF
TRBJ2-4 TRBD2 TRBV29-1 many TGCAGCGTTGAAGGGACTAGCGGGAGAAACATTCAGTACTTC CSVEGTSGRNIQYF
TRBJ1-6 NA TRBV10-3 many TGTGCCATCAGTGAACGGCAGGACTATTTACCCCTCCACTTT CAISERQDYLPLHF
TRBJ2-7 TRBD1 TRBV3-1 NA TGTGCCAGCAGCCAAGATGGGCAGGGGGAGTCCTACGAGCAGTACTTC CASSQDGQGESYEQYF
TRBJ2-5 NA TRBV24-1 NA TGTGCCACCAGTGATAAGCCCGGGGGAGAAGAGACCCAGTACTTC CATSDKPGGEETQYF
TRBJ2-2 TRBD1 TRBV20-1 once TGCAGTGCTAGGGTATTCCGGACAGGGGGGACCGGGGAGCTGTTTTTT CSARVFRTGGTGELFF
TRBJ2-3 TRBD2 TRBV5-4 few TGTGCCAGCAACTCACTAGCGGGAGGACGCACAGATACGCAGTATTTT CASNSLAGGRTDTQYF
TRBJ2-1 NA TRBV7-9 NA TGTGCCAGCAGCCCCCGGAGCAATGAGCAGTTCTTC CASSPRSNEQFF
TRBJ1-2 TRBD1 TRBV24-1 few TGTGCCACCAGTGATCCTGGGACAGGCGTTTATCTCACCTTC CATSDPGTGVYLTF
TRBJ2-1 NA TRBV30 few TGTGCCTGGAGTGTACAGGGCGGAGACAATGAGCAGTTCTTC CAWSVQGGDNEQFF
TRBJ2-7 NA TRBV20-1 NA TGCAGTGCTAGCCAACCCAGGGTTACCTACGAGCAGTACTTC CSASQPRVTYEQYF
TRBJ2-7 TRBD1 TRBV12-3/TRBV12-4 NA TGTGCCAGCACCTGGGACAGCCACTACGAGCAGTACTTC CASTWDSHYEQYF
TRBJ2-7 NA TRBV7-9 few TGTGCCAGCAGCTTCACCCGGGACACCACCTACGAGCAGTACTTC CASSFTRDTTYEQYF
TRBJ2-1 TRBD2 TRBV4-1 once TGCGCCAGCAGCCAAGTCGGGACTAGCGGGGGAGATGAGCAGTTCTTC CASSQVGTSGGDEQFF
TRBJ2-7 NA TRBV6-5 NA TGTGCCAGCACCGAGGACGGCACCTACGAGCAGTACTTC CASTEDGTYEQYF
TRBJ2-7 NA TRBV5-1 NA TGCGCCAGCAGCTTGGGCTTAACCGCCAGCTCCTACGAGCAGTACTTC CASSLGLTASSYEQYF
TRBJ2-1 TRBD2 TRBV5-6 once TGTGCCAGCAGCTGGACCTTAGCGGGAGGGCCCCTCTCCTACAATGAGCAGTTCTTC CASSWTLAGGPLSYNEQFF
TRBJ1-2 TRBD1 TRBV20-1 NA TGCAGTGCTAGACCTACAGGGGGCGTAGGCTATGGCTACACCTTC CSARPTGGVGYGYTF
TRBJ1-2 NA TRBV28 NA TGTGCCAGCAGTTTAAGGGGCGAGTGGTATGGCTACACCTTC CASSLRGEWYGYTF
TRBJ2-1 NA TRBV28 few TGTGCCAGCAGTTTAAACCCCGCGGGGAATGAGCAGTTCTTC CASSLNPAGNEQFF
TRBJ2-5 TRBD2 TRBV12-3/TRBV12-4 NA TGTGCCAGCAGTTTGACAACTAGCGGAGGGCAAGAGACCCAGTACTTC CASSLTTSGGQETQYF
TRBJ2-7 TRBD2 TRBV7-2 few TGTGCCAGCAGCTCAGGACTAGCGGGAGTCCCCGAGCAGTACTTC CASSSGLAGVPEQYF
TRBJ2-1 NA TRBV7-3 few TGTGCCAGCAGCTCCCCAACTAGCCCCTACAATGAGCAGTTCTTC CASSSPTSPYNEQFF
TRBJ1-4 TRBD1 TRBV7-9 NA TGTGCCAGCAGCTCGACAGGGTCGGCTAATGAAAAACTGTTTTTT CASSSTGSANEKLFF
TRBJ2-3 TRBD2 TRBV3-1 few TGTGCCAGCAGCCCAACCGGAGGAGCGGGAGGCACAGATACGCAGTATTTT CASSPTGGAGGTDTQYF
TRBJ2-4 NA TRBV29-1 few TGCAGCGTAAGCTTAGCCGAAAACATTCAGTACTTC CSVSLAENIQYF
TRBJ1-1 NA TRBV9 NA TGTGCCAGCAGCGTATTGGGAGGGCGGTCCACTGAAGCTTTCTTT CASSVLGGRSTEAFF
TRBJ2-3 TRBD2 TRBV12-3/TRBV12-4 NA TGTGCCAGCAGCGGACTAGCGGCTAGCACAGATACGCAGTATTTT CASSGLAASTDTQYF
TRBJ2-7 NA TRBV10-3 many TGTGCCGTTCACAGGGACTCCTACGAGCAGTACTTC CAVHRDSYEQYF